This T cell receptor beta chain comes out of a study of control samples from healthy donors and cancer patients. The CDR3 consists of 13 residues. The V gene lost 5 bases and the J gene lost 10 bases, with 15 bases spanning the gap. Germline values: CDR1 SGHAT, CDR2 FQNNGV. Clones were sequenced by immunoSEQ multiplex PCR, and TCRdb holds only the in-frame ones, with some missing. The sample has fewer than 100,000 clones; almost 85% are singletons. Sequenced material: blood. This chain connects TRBV11-2 to TRBJ2-1; D is perhaps TRBD1 (6 bases). This receptor was taken from a man aged 55 to 70 in good health. CDR3 region: CASSRASGTEQFF. Written as DNA, the CDR3 is TGTGCCAGCAGCAGGGCCTCCGGGACAGAGCAGTTCTTC. The full variable domain, rest sourced from reference TRBV11-2 and TRBJ2-1, is EAGVAQSPRYKIIEKRQSVAFWCNPISGHATLYWYQQILGQGPKLLIQFQNNGVVDDSQLPKDRFSAERLKGVDSTLKIQPAKLEDSAVYLCASSRASGTEQFFGPGTRLTVL.